One sample yielded the 25 T cell receptor beta chains listed below, sequenced in a study of cytomegalovirus exposure and HLA in healthy donors. Some clones are missing from TCRdb's copy, which holds only in-frame ones; the method was immunoSEQ multiplex PCR. The sample shows tens of thousands of clones, 85% to 95% of them seen only once. The sequenced sample consisted of PBMCs. All receptors come from a woman aged 18-29 years in good health and CMV-seropositive.

This chain's CDR3 is CASSQERGRGGRADTQYF. Here the CDR3 DNA reads TGCGCCAGCAGCCAAGAGAGAGGAAGAGGGGGTAGAGCAGATACGCAGTATTTT. The chain links TRBV4-1 to TRBJ2-3; D might be TRBD1 (6 bases). The germline V and J ends were trimmed by 0 bases and 4 bases, with 20 bases remaining between them. This CDR3 contains 18 residues. Germline CDR1 reads MGHRA; CDR2 reads YSYEKL.

This clone was seen only a few times. The genes are TRBV18 and TRBJ1-2; 8 bases are shared with TRBD1. Per germline, CDR1 KGHSH and CDR2 LQKENI. There are 15 residues in the CDR3. Unmatched junction bases numbered 7, after V lost 3 bases and J lost 4 bases. The chain's CDR3 is CASSPQGASGYGYTF. Written as DNA, the CDR3 is TGTGCCAGCTCACCTCAGGGGGCGTCTGGCTATGGCTACACCTTC. Drawing the rest from reference TRBV18 and TRBJ1-2, the complete variable domain is NAGVMQNPRHLVRRRGQEARLRCSPMKGHSHVYWYRQLPEEGLKFMVYLQKENIIDESGMPKERFSAEFPKEGPSILRIQQVVRGDSAAYFCASSPQGASGYGYTFGSGTRLTVV.

In its sample, this clone was seen once. CDR3 region: CASRDGPGQGAYEQYF. CDR3 bases: TGTGCCAGCAGGGATGGCCCGGGACAGGGGGCCTACGAGCAGTACTTC. The rearrangement links TRBV2 to TRBJ2-7; TRBD1 agrees at 11 bases. CDR1 and CDR2 from the germline V gene are SNHLY and FYNNEI. Trimming at V came to 6 bases and at J to 2 bases, leaving 9 bases not matched to a gene. The CDR3 length is 16 residues.

This chain links TRBV14 with TRBJ2-5; 13 bases map to TRBD2. V lost 9 bases and J lost 4; bases outside the gene matches: 5. CDR1 is SGHDN, CDR2 FVKESK, per germline. CDR3 length: 14 residues. DNA of the CDR3: TGTGCCAGTAGCGGACTAGCGGGAGTAGAGACCCAGTACTTC. Residues: CASSGLAGVETQYF.

This clone was seen a handful of times. V gene TRBV21-1 combines with J gene TRBJ2-2; TRBD1 was called by the table and not checked on the DNA. TRBV21-1 is described as a pseudogene. The CDR3 has 16 residues. This CDR3 is CASSEGGQAIAGELFF. The CDR3, as DNA: TGTGCCAGCAGCGAAGGGGGACAGGCTATCGCCGGGGAGCTGTTTTTT.

The gene calls are TRBV7-6 and TRBJ2-1, with 11 positions matching TRBD2. Germline V gene sequence: CDR1 SGHVS, CDR2 FNYEAQ. The CDR3 totals 16 residues. V lost 6 bases and J lost 9; bases outside the gene matches: 13. The CDR3 DNA sequence: TGTGCCAGCAGTTCAAAAGCTGGACTAGCGGGCCTTGAGCAGTTCTTC. As protein: CASSSKAGLAGLEQFF. Complete variable domain (other parts from reference TRBV7-6 and TRBJ2-1): GAGVSQSPRYKVTKRGQDVALRCDPISGHVSLYWYRQALGQGPEFLTYFNYEAQQDKSGLPNDRFSAERPEGSISTLTIQRTEQRDSAMYRCASSSKAGLAGLEQFFGPGTRLTVL.

The chain couples TRBV7-2 to TRBJ2-7; possible D gene TRBD1, 6 bases. CDR1 and CDR2 (germline): SGHTA, FQGNSA. V was clipped by 2 bases and J by 1 base, with 9 bases between them. The CDR3 runs to 14 residues. In nucleotides, the CDR3 is TGTGCCAGCAGCTTAATGAGGGGGTCCTACGAGCAGTACTTC. Translating it yields CASSLMRGSYEQYF.

The chain uses TRBV2 and TRBJ2-3; D might be TRBD1 (5 bases). The germline V gene has CDR1 SNHLY and CDR2 FYNNEI. Trimming removed 8 bases from V and 3 bases from J, with 15 bases in between. The CDR3 contains 14 residues. The CDR3 spells CASGQGRATDTQYF. The CDR3 DNA follows: TGTGCCAGCGGGCAGGGTCGGGCGACAGATACGCAGTATTTT.

CDR3 bases: TGTGCCAGCAGCGTAGGCTCCAGGACTAATGAAAAACTGTTTTTT. Amino acid sequence: CASSVGSRTNEKLFF. The V call is TRBV9, the J call TRBJ1-4; D remains ambiguous. Germline-derived CDR1 and CDR2 are SGDLS and YYNGEE. The CDR3 consists of 15 residues. V shed 0 bases and J shed 2 bases, with 8 bases lying between them.

The chain combines TRBV11-2 with TRBJ2-7; 7 bases are shared with TRBD2. The CDR3 has 16 amino acids. Germline trimming cut 5 bases from V and 1 base from J; bases unmatched to any gene: 11. CDR1 is SGHAT and CDR2 is FQNNGV in the germline V gene. The CDR3 here is CASSDLLTGGSYEQYF. The CDR3 DNA reads TGTGCCAGCAGCGACCTTTTGACGGGAGGTTCCTACGAGCAGTACTTC.

This chain's CDR3 is CASSEISGGNQPQHF. The CDR3 bases are TGTGCCAGCAGTGAAATTTCAGGGGGGAATCAGCCCCAGCATTTT. The chain recombines TRBV27 with TRBJ1-5; 7 bases map to TRBD1. Looked up from germline, CDR1 is MNHEY and CDR2 is SMNVEV (reference sequence). With V trimmed by 5 bases and J by 4 bases, 8 bases remained unmatched. There are 15 residues in the CDR3.

The V call is TRBV18, the J call TRBJ1-6, with 7 bases aligning to TRBD1. This CDR3 spans 14 amino acids. V gave up 6 bases and J gave up 7 bases; unmatched junction bases: 6. Germline V gene lookup returns CDR1 KGHSH and CDR2 LQKENI. CDR3 nucleotides: TGTGCCAGCTCTTTAGGACAGGAGAATTCACCCCTCCACTTT. Translation gives CASSLGQENSPLHF.

The V and J genes are TRBV30 and TRBJ1-6; 11 positions agree with TRBD1. The trim removed 2 bases at V and 8 bases at J, leaving 5 bases unmatched. The CDR3 sequence is 15 residues long. The germline gives CDR1 GTSNPN, CDR2 SVGIG (reference sequence). For the CDR3, the DNA is TGTGCCTGGAGTTTCGGACAGGGGGCAGATTCACCCCTCCACTTT. Its translation: CAWSFGQGADSPLHF. Looking up the rest from reference TRBV30 and TRBJ1-6 gives the full variable domain: SQTIHQWPATLVQPVGSPLSLECTVEGTSNPNLYWYRQAAGRGLQLLFYSVGIGQISSEVPQNLSASRPQDRQFILSSKKLLLSDSGFYLCAWSFGQGADSPLHFGNGTRLTVT.

The V and J genes are TRBV19 and TRBJ2-7; 8 nucleotides agree with TRBD2. The CDR3 is made up of 15 amino acids. The germline gives CDR1 LNHDA, CDR2 SQIVND (reference sequence). The junction had 3 bases not matched to a gene; V was cut back by 1 base and J by 1 base. The DNA of the CDR3 is TGTGCCAGTAGTATAGCGTCGGGAGGGTCCTACGAGCAGTACTTC. Residues: CASSIASGGSYEQYF.

The CDR3 region is CASSLIYGGNTEAFF. The CDR3 DNA follows: TGTGCCAGTAGTTTAATTTATGGAGGAAACACTGAAGCTTTCTTT. The chain has TRBV19 and TRBJ1-1; the D is unclear. Germline CDR1 is LNHDA and CDR2 is SQIVND (reference sequence). Trimming took 5 bases from V and 2 from J, leaving 15 bases between them. The CDR3 totals 15 residues.

CDR3 amino acids: CASSFSSTSSPLHF. Written as DNA, the CDR3 is TGCGCCAGCAGCTTTTCCTCTACGAGCTCACCCCTCCACTTT. This rearrangement joins TRBV5-1 to TRBJ1-6; no clear D. This CDR3 is built from 14 residues. V was pared by 2 bases and J by 10 bases, with 13 bases between. Per the germline V gene, CDR1 is SGHRS and CDR2 is YFSETQ.

V usage is TRBV4-1 and J usage is TRBJ2-7; 10 bases fit TRBD2. J gave up 3 bases and V 1 base, and 3 bases lay outside the gene matches. The CDR3 is made up of 15 amino acids. Germline CDR1 MGHRA, CDR2 YSYEKL. CDR3 sequence: CASSQVAGGVYEQYF. The DNA for the CDR3 is TGCGCCAGCAGCCAAGTAGCGGGAGGTGTCTACGAGCAGTACTTC.

This chain joins TRBV7-2 and TRBJ2-1; 7 positions agree with TRBD2. The germline V gene has CDR1 SGHTA and CDR2 FQGNSA. Unmatched junction bases numbered 9, after V lost 6 bases and J lost 1 base. The CDR3 extends over 16 amino acids. The CDR3 coding sequence is TGTGCCAGCAGTTGGTCGTCGGGACTATCCTACAATGAGCAGTTCTTC. This sequence encodes CASSWSSGLSYNEQFF.

The chain recombines TRBV7-2 with TRBJ2-2; tentative D call: TRBD2 (5 bases). V lost 1 base and J lost 4, with 10 bases in between. CDR3 length: 15 residues. Germline-derived CDR1 and CDR2 are SGHTA and FQGNSA. The CDR3 coding sequence is TGTGCCAGCAGCTTAGTTATAGGGAGCACCGGGGAGCTGTTTTTT. Translated: CASSLVIGSTGELFF.

This chain uses TRBV9 with TRBJ1-5, with 8 bases matching TRBD1. Germline V lookup: CDR1 SGDLS, CDR2 YYNGEE. The V and J ends lost 0 bases and 3 bases, in that order; junction bases with no gene match: 2. The CDR3 loop spans 15 amino acids. The CDR3 reads CASSVVGQDNQPQHF. CDR3 DNA sequence: TGTGCCAGCAGCGTAGTGGGACAGGACAATCAGCCCCAGCATTTT. The full variable domain, with the rest looked up from reference TRBV9 and TRBJ1-5, is DSGVTQTPKHLITATGQRVTLRCSPRSGDLSVYWYQQSLDQGLQFLIQYYNGEERAKGNILERFSAQQFPDLHSELNLSSLELGDSALYFCASSVVGQDNQPQHFGDGTRLSIL.

The chain uses TRBV2 and TRBJ1-6; TRBD1 is a possible D gene (6 bases). The CDR3 runs to 16 residues. Trimming pared 4 bases from V and 0 bases from J, leaving 10 bases between. Germline V gives CDR1 SNHLY, CDR2 FYNNEI. In DNA, the CDR3 is TGTGCCAGCAGTGGGTACAGGGCCTCCTATAATTCACCCCTCCACTTT. Translating it yields CASSGYRASYNSPLHF.

The rearrangement uses TRBV7-2 and TRBJ2-7, with a weak D call TRBD2 (6 bases). The germline V and J ends were trimmed by 3 bases and 3 bases, with 12 bases remaining between them. Germline CDR1 reads SGHTA; CDR2 reads FQGNSA. The CDR3 is 14 amino acids. The CDR3: CASSLMVGSYEQYF. The CDR3 DNA is TGTGCCAGCAGCTTGATGGTCGGGAGCTACGAGCAGTACTTC.

This clone was counted once. The V call is TRBV18, the J call TRBJ1-4, with a possible D match to TRBD1 (6 bases). The CDR3 is 14 amino acids. V was pared by 3 bases and J by 2 bases, with 7 bases between. Germline lookup yields CDR1 KGHSH and CDR2 LQKENI. CDR3 protein: CASSPQGTNEKLFF. Here the CDR3 DNA reads TGTGCCAGCTCACCTCAGGGGACTAATGAAAAACTGTTTTTT.

V and J are TRBV19 and TRBJ2-5; D gene uncertain. The germline V gene has CDR1 LNHDA and CDR2 SQIVND (reference sequence). The CDR3 consists of 14 residues. With 4 bases removed from V and 5 bases from J, the gap between germline ends came to 14 bases. CDR3 nucleotides: TGTGCCAGTAGTACAAATTCGGTGAGGGAGACCCAGTACTTC. Protein product: CASSTNSVRETQYF. The full variable domain, with the rest looked up from reference TRBV19 and TRBJ2-5, is DGGITQSPKYLFRKEGQNVTLSCEQNLNHDAMYWYRQDPGQGLRLIYYSQIVNDFQKGDIAEGYSVSREKKESFPLTVTSAQKNPTAFYLCASSTNSVRETQYFGPGTRLLVL.

The rearrangement joins TRBV15 to TRBJ2-1; D may be TRBD1 (5 bases). This CDR3 comprises 16 residues. V lost 0 bases, J lost 4 bases, and 13 bases lay in between. Germline loops: CDR1 LNHNV, CDR2 YYDKDF (reference sequence). The DNA for the CDR3 is TGTGCCACCAGCAGAGATCTACAGGAGAGGTACAATGAGCAGTTCTTC. This sequence encodes CATSRDLQERYNEQFF.